This T cell receptor beta chain was sequenced during a study of a mutant IDH1 vaccine in newly diagnosed glioma. Study information: Patients arrived already treated with radiotherapy, temozolomide, or both, most having had both.

Sequencing used immunoSEQ multiplex PCR; TCRdb keeps in-frame clones, though not all of them. The sample contains tens of thousands of clones, about four fifths of which appear only once. CDR1 SEHNR and CDR2 FQNEAQ come from the germline V gene (reference sequence). Trimming cost V 5 bases and J 5 bases; bases outside gene matches: 6. The length of the CDR3 is 15 residues. In regard to this clone: Its antigen is not identified.

Whole-study results and caveats: Among all patients, vaccine-induced immune responses occurred in over 80%.

The time point was: week 11, during vaccination. With topical imiquimod, each dose of the vaccine consisted of 300 ug of mutant IDH1 20-mer peptide. Donors' newly diagnosed IDH1-mutant WHO grade 3 or 4 astrocytomas lacked nuclear ATRX. This chain joins TRBV7-9 and TRBJ2-2, with 9 bases that match TRBD2. The sequencing used PBMCs, collected from a glioma patient whose treatment included an IDH1 peptide vaccine. The TCR originated in a man aged 35 to 55 with glioma. The CDR3 region is CASSLRSGSTGELFF. As DNA, the CDR3 is TGTGCCAGCAGCCTCCGTAGCGGGAGTACCGGGGAGCTGTTTTTT.